This record concerns one T cell receptor (beta chain) sequence. Its target is unknown. Germline and junction disagree at one end, which may indicate a read error. The data derive from a study of cytomegalovirus exposure and HLA in healthy donors. The CDR3 is 14 residues long. Looked up from germline, CDR1 is SGHTA and CDR2 is FQGNSA. The PCR employed 60 Vbeta primers together with 13 Jbeta primers. Profiled with immunoSEQ multiplex PCR; TCRdb holds only in-frame clones, not every one. Here the sample spans some 130,000 clones, roughly four fifths being singletons. Findings of the study overall: Researchers reported that a few CMV-associated chains were confirmed in vitro as CMV antigen-specific. In a later analysis, TCR beta V- and J-gene trimming showed a link to a missense DCLRE1C variant. It was assumed in the presence/absence analyses that sequencing depth was roughly uniform across donors. There were fewer than 200 TCR beta chains listed as cytomegalovirus-associated.

The source of this sequence is a woman in her forties or fifties in good health and CMV-seropositive. The sample taken for sequencing was PBMCs. This chain joins TRBV7-2 and TRBJ1-5; D remains ambiguous. Here the CDR3 reads CASSTGGSSQPQHF. CDR3 in DNA: TGTGCCAGCAGCACCGGTGGGAGCAGTCAGCCCCAGCATTTT.